The rows below give T cell receptor beta chains drawn from one sample of a study of stem cell transplantation in POMP-related autoinflammatory disease. Clones were read by immunoSEQ multiplex PCR, and TCRdb kept only the in-frame ones, dropping some. The table has roughly 70,000 clones, approximately 91% seen once; the top ten hold 0.5% to 0.85%. The source material was CD4+ T cells from PBMCs, sampled after stem cell transplantation. The receptors stem from a human patient with POMP-related autoinflammation and immune dysregulation (PRAID). Some T cells may originate from the graft donor. The CDR3 runs from the conserved cysteine through the conserved F or W. Fields, in order: CDR3 protein, CDR3 DNA, J gene, V gene, D gene, clone size, CDR3 length. The D gene is left open where the match is weak. Only some rows state a clone size, as once, few, many or a class for expanded clones.

CASSDLGRGANVLTF,TGTGCCAGCAGCGACCTAGGGCGTGGGGCCAACGTCCTGACTTTC,TRBJ2-6,TRBV7-3,.,.,15
CAWSRGLAGIQYF,TGTGCCTGGAGCCGTGGACTAGCGGGGATTCAGTACTTC,TRBJ2-5,TRBV30,TRBD2,once,13
CASSSSGVADTQYF,TGTGCCAGCAGCTCTAGCGGGGTAGCAGATACGCAGTATTTT,TRBJ2-3,TRBV27,TRBD2,.,14
CASSLEVGQPQHF,TGTGCCAGCAGCTTGGAGGTGGGGCAGCCCCAGCATTTT,TRBJ1-5,TRBV5-4,.,.,13
CASSAGTGGANTEAFF,TGTGCCAGTAGTGCCGGGACAGGGGGGGCGAACACTGAAGCTTTCTTT,TRBJ1-1,TRBV19,TRBD1,.,16
CASSTGTGTRSGEKLFF,TGCGCCAGCAGCACCGGGACAGGGACCCGGTCGGGAGAAAAACTGTTTTTT,TRBJ1-4,TRBV5-1,TRBD1,.,17
CASSLNEPQETQYF,TGTGCCAGCAGCTTAAATGAACCCCAAGAGACCCAGTACTTC,TRBJ2-5,TRBV7-8,.,.,14
CASSSSSGVMTDTQYF,TGTGCCAGCAGCTCTTCTAGCGGGGTGATGACAGATACGCAGTATTTT,TRBJ2-3,TRBV11-2,TRBD2,.,16
CASSYGGDTDTQYF,TGTGCCAGCAGTTATGGGGGGGACACAGATACGCAGTATTTT,TRBJ2-3,TRBV6-5,TRBD2,.,14
CASSPDRFGNQPQHF,TGTGCCAGCAGCCCGGACAGGTTTGGCAATCAGCCCCAGCATTTT,TRBJ1-5,TRBV11-3,TRBD1,.,15
CASGLVPGSYGYTF,TGTGCTAGTGGTTTGGTACCGGGCAGTTATGGCTACACCTTC,TRBJ1-2,TRBV12-5,.,.,14
CATSDPLAGVTDTQYF,TGTGCCACCAGTGACCCTCTAGCGGGGGTAACAGATACGCAGTATTTT,TRBJ2-3,TRBV24-1,TRBD2,.,16
CASSPIDRGPYEQYF,TGTGCCAGCAGTCCGATTGACAGGGGCCCCTACGAGCAGTACTTC,TRBJ2-7,TRBV27,TRBD1,.,15
CASSPPTSGARGTQYF,TGTGCCAGCAGCCCCCCGACTAGCGGGGCTCGAGGTACGCAGTATTTT,TRBJ2-3,TRBV11-2,TRBD2,.,16
CASSLSTGPSHLYGYTF,TGTGCCAGCAGTTTATCTACGGGGCCCAGCCACCTCTATGGCTACACCTTC,TRBJ1-2,TRBV28,.,once,17
CASSLTYLPYEQYF,TGCGCCAGCAGCTTGACCTACCTGCCCTACGAGCAGTACTTC,TRBJ2-7,TRBV5-1,.,once,14
CASSPRWGPQETQYF,TGTGCCAGCAGTCCAAGGTGGGGGCCTCAAGAGACCCAGTACTTC,TRBJ2-5,TRBV28,.,.,15
CASSLVASGASADTQYF,TGCGCCAGCAGCTTGGTCGCGTCGGGGGCTTCTGCAGATACGCAGTATTTT,TRBJ2-3,TRBV5-1,.,.,17
CASSYRDEAFF,TGTGCCAGTAGCTACAGGGATGAAGCTTTCTTT,TRBJ1-1,TRBV19,.,few,11
CASSPRTDSPLHF,TGTGCCAGCTCACCACGGACGGATTCACCCCTCCACTTT,TRBJ1-6,TRBV18,.,.,13
CASSYSPSGRGETQYF,TGTGCCAGCAGTTACTCCCCCAGCGGGAGAGGGGAGACCCAGTACTTC,TRBJ2-5,TRBV6-5,TRBD2,.,16
CASGRDRAETQYF,TGTGCCAGTGGGAGGGACAGGGCGGAGACCCAGTACTTC,TRBJ2-5,TRBV27,TRBD1,.,13
CASSHRGSTNEKLFF,TGTGCCAGCAGTCACAGGGGGTCAACTAATGAAAAACTGTTTTTT,TRBJ1-4,TRBV6-4,TRBD1,.,15
CASRPSGANVLTF,TGTGCCAGCAGACCATCTGGGGCCAACGTCCTGACTTTC,TRBJ2-6,TRBV7-2,.,.,13
CASSGQGGTGELFF,TGTGCCAGCAGCGGACAGGGCGGCACCGGGGAGCTGTTTTTT,TRBJ2-2,TRBV28,TRBD1,.,14
CATQMAPNTEAFF,TGTGCCACCCAAATGGCCCCAAACACTGAAGCTTTCTTT,TRBJ1-1,TRBV27,.,.,13